A selection of T cell receptor beta chains follows, all from one sample in a study of human T cells and chemical hapten exposure. Each CDR3 protein is one row after TCRdb ran MiXCR on the RACE reads. Counted here are a few hundred thousand distinct CDR3 sequences, roughly 5% occurring once; the ten biggest clones make up approximately 2.1%. The starting material was whole blood, obtained in connection with sensitization to the hapten diphenylcyclopropenone (DPC). These receptors originate from a woman between 45 and 65 years old with alopecia areata. Some clones in this sample may be carry-over from other donors' samples. Each CDR3 is given with its conserved first and last residue. Each record gives: clone size, D gene, J gene, V gene, CDR3 length, CDR3 protein, CDR3 DNA. A D gene is named only where the DNA matches it firmly. Size tells how often a clone was seen (once, few, many) or the class of an expanded clone, and some rows leave it out.

clone_size: .
d_call: .
j_call: TRBJ2-1
v_call: TRBV10-3
cdr3_length: 14
cdr3_aa: CAISESSLPAEQFF
cdr3_nt: TGTGCCATCAGTGAGTCGAGTCTCCCCGCTGAGCAGTTCTTC

clone_size: many
d_call: .
j_call: TRBJ2-2
v_call: TRBV7-2
cdr3_length: 14
cdr3_aa: CASSLSGGAGELFF
cdr3_nt: TGTGCCAGCAGCTTAAGTGGGGGTGCCGGGGAGCTGTTTTTT

clone_size: many
d_call: TRBD2
j_call: TRBJ2-1
v_call: TRBV10-3
cdr3_length: 15
cdr3_aa: CAITASGGLYNEQFF
cdr3_nt: TGTGCCATCACGGCTAGCGGGGGTTTATACAATGAGCAGTTCTTC

clone_size: many
d_call: .
j_call: TRBJ1-1
v_call: TRBV12-3/TRBV12-4
cdr3_length: 13
cdr3_aa: CASTLTENTEAFF
cdr3_nt: TGTGCCAGCACCTTGACAGAGAACACTGAAGCTTTCTTT

clone_size: many
d_call: .
j_call: TRBJ2-1
v_call: TRBV28
cdr3_length: 11
cdr3_aa: CASSPGGRQFF
cdr3_nt: TGTGCCAGCAGTCCCGGAGGTAGACAGTTCTTC

clone_size: .
d_call: .
j_call: TRBJ1-5
v_call: TRBV7-2
cdr3_length: 14
cdr3_aa: CASSLWPGNQPQHF
cdr3_nt: TGTGCCAGCAGCTTATGGCCGGGCAATCAGCCCCAGCATTTT

clone_size: many
d_call: TRBD2
j_call: TRBJ2-3
v_call: TRBV10-3
cdr3_length: 14
cdr3_aa: CAISNSGGADTQYF
cdr3_nt: TGTGCCATCAGTAATAGCGGGGGGGCAGATACGCAGTATTTT

clone_size: few
d_call: TRBD2
j_call: TRBJ2-3
v_call: TRBV3-1
cdr3_length: 17
cdr3_aa: CASSQDASGGLTDTQYF
cdr3_nt: TGTGCCAGCAGCCAAGATGCCAGCGGGGGTCTCACAGATACGCAGTATTTT

clone_size: .
d_call: .
j_call: TRBJ2-7
v_call: TRBV29-1
cdr3_length: 12
cdr3_aa: CSVRGTPYEQYF
cdr3_nt: TGCAGCGTACGCGGGACCCCCTACGAGCAGTACTTC

clone_size: many
d_call: TRBD2
j_call: TRBJ2-3
v_call: TRBV27
cdr3_length: 15
cdr3_aa: CASSYSGRAADTQYF
cdr3_nt: TGTGCCAGCAGTTACAGCGGGAGGGCCGCAGATACGCAGTATTTT

clone_size: .
d_call: .
j_call: TRBJ2-2
v_call: TRBV27
cdr3_length: 14
cdr3_aa: CASSFGPADGELFF
cdr3_nt: TGTGCCAGCAGTTTTGGGCCCGCGGACGGGGAGCTGTTTTTT

clone_size: few
d_call: .
j_call: TRBJ2-5
v_call: TRBV4-2
cdr3_length: 14
cdr3_aa: CASSQYTGQETQYF
cdr3_nt: TGTGCCAGCAGCCAATATACAGGGCAAGAGACCCAGTACTTC

clone_size: .
d_call: .
j_call: TRBJ1-5
v_call: TRBV10-2
cdr3_length: 13
cdr3_aa: CASKGQIYQPQHF
cdr3_nt: TGCGCCAGCAAGGGCCAGATCTATCAGCCCCAGCATTTT

clone_size: .
d_call: .
j_call: TRBJ1-1
v_call: TRBV28
cdr3_length: 14
cdr3_aa: CASWAHRVGTEAFF
cdr3_nt: TGTGCCAGCTGGGCTCACAGGGTAGGCACTGAAGCTTTCTTT

clone_size: many
d_call: TRBD2
j_call: TRBJ2-1
v_call: TRBV20-1
cdr3_length: 14
cdr3_aa: CSARLAGLYNEQFF
cdr3_nt: TGCAGTGCTAGACTAGCGGGACTCTACAATGAGCAGTTCTTC

clone_size: few
d_call: .
j_call: TRBJ2-1
v_call: TRBV6-1
cdr3_length: 13
cdr3_aa: CASSEARGSEQFF
cdr3_nt: TGTGCCAGCAGTGAGGCCAGGGGTAGTGAGCAGTTCTTC

clone_size: many
d_call: TRBD2
j_call: TRBJ2-1
v_call: TRBV25-1
cdr3_length: 15
cdr3_aa: CASTPTSGRYNEQFF
cdr3_nt: TGTGCCAGCACACCCACTAGCGGGCGCTACAATGAGCAGTTCTTC

clone_size: .
d_call: .
j_call: TRBJ2-3
v_call: TRBV10-3
cdr3_length: 16
cdr3_aa: CAISPLRGAGTDTQYF
cdr3_nt: TGTGCCATCAGTCCCTTACGGGGGGCTGGCACAGATACGCAGTATTTT

clone_size: .
d_call: .
j_call: TRBJ1-6
v_call: TRBV5-1
cdr3_length: 14
cdr3_aa: CASSTGARDSPLHF
cdr3_nt: TGCGCCAGCAGCACCGGGGCTAGAGATTCACCCCTCCACTTT

clone_size: many
d_call: .
j_call: TRBJ2-2
v_call: TRBV12-3/TRBV12-4
cdr3_length: 12
cdr3_aa: CASSLVSRELFF
cdr3_nt: TGTGCCAGCAGTTTAGTTTCCCGGGAGCTGTTTTTT

clone_size: many
d_call: .
j_call: TRBJ1-2
v_call: TRBV14
cdr3_length: 13
cdr3_aa: CASSQDFPSGYTF
cdr3_nt: TGTGCCAGCAGCCAAGATTTTCCGAGTGGCTACACCTTC

clone_size: few
d_call: TRBD1
j_call: TRBJ1-2
v_call: TRBV27
cdr3_length: 17
cdr3_aa: CASSSSKGTGVGYGYTF
cdr3_nt: TGTGCCAGCAGTTCCAGTAAGGGGACAGGGGTGGGCTATGGCTACACCTTC

clone_size: many
d_call: TRBD2
j_call: TRBJ2-3
v_call: TRBV9
cdr3_length: 16
cdr3_aa: CASSVHSGREADTQYF
cdr3_nt: TGTGCCAGCAGCGTCCATAGCGGGAGGGAGGCAGATACGCAGTATTTT

clone_size: few
d_call: TRBD2
j_call: TRBJ2-3
v_call: TRBV6-5
cdr3_length: 14
cdr3_aa: CAARLAGSTDTQYF
cdr3_nt: TGTGCCGCTAGACTAGCGGGCAGCACAGATACGCAGTATTTT

clone_size: .
d_call: .
j_call: TRBJ2-3
v_call: TRBV27
cdr3_length: 12
cdr3_aa: CASRKRADTQYF
cdr3_nt: TGTGCCAGCAGGAAACGGGCAGATACGCAGTATTTT

clone_size: many
d_call: .
j_call: TRBJ2-2
v_call: TRBV5-6
cdr3_length: 14
cdr3_aa: CASSSRRNTGELFF
cdr3_nt: TGTGCCAGCAGCTCCCGTAGGAACACCGGGGAGCTGTTTTTT

clone_size: many
d_call: .
j_call: TRBJ1-1
v_call: TRBV19
cdr3_length: 15
cdr3_aa: CATHSGVEGNTEAFF
cdr3_nt: TGTGCCACCCATAGCGGGGTCGAAGGGAACACTGAAGCTTTCTTT

clone_size: many
d_call: TRBD2
j_call: TRBJ2-5
v_call: TRBV13
cdr3_length: 16
cdr3_aa: CASSPSSGGASETQYF
cdr3_nt: TGTGCCAGCAGCCCTTCTAGCGGGGGGGCGTCAGAGACCCAGTACTTC

clone_size: many
d_call: .
j_call: TRBJ2-7
v_call: TRBV3-1
cdr3_length: 15
cdr3_aa: CASRSSRDATHEQYF
cdr3_nt: TGTGCCAGCCGGTCCTCCCGGGACGCGACCCACGAGCAGTACTTC

clone_size: many
d_call: .
j_call: TRBJ2-2
v_call: TRBV14
cdr3_length: 14
cdr3_aa: CASSQGGNTGELFF
cdr3_nt: TGTGCCAGCAGCCAAGGGGGAAACACCGGGGAGCTGTTTTTT

clone_size: few
d_call: .
j_call: TRBJ2-2
v_call: TRBV6-5
cdr3_length: 16
cdr3_aa: CASSYSGTQNTGELFF
cdr3_nt: TGTGCCAGCAGTTACTCCGGGACCCAGAACACCGGGGAGCTGTTTTTT

clone_size: .
d_call: .
j_call: TRBJ1-2
v_call: TRBV20-1
cdr3_length: 14
cdr3_aa: CSARGGEVYDGYTF
cdr3_nt: TGCAGTGCTAGAGGGGGGGAGGTCTACGATGGCTACACCTTC

clone_size: few
d_call: .
j_call: TRBJ1-1
v_call: TRBV11-2
cdr3_length: 15
cdr3_aa: CASSLARQGNTEAFF
cdr3_nt: TGTGCCAGCAGCTTAGCACGGCAGGGGAACACTGAAGCTTTCTTT

clone_size: many
d_call: .
j_call: TRBJ2-3
v_call: TRBV6-5
cdr3_length: 13
cdr3_aa: CASSYSNSNTQYF
cdr3_nt: TGTGCCAGCAGTTACTCCAACTCCAATACGCAGTATTTT

clone_size: .
d_call: .
j_call: TRBJ1-5
v_call: TRBV4-1
cdr3_length: 16
cdr3_aa: CASSPKGLAGNQPQHF
cdr3_nt: TGCGCCAGCAGCCCTAAGGGGCTGGCGGGCAATCAGCCCCAGCATTTT

clone_size: few
d_call: .
j_call: TRBJ2-7
v_call: TRBV7-2
cdr3_length: 14
cdr3_aa: CASSSTAGTYEQYF
cdr3_nt: TGTGCCAGCAGCTCTACGGCAGGCACCTACGAGCAGTACTTC

clone_size: .
d_call: .
j_call: TRBJ2-5
v_call: TRBV7-9
cdr3_length: 14
cdr3_aa: CASSLAHNQETQYF
cdr3_nt: TGTGCCAGCAGCTTAGCCCATAACCAAGAGACCCAGTACTTC

clone_size: few
d_call: .
j_call: TRBJ1-2
v_call: TRBV2
cdr3_length: 14
cdr3_aa: CASSEAQGFNGYTF
cdr3_nt: TGTGCCAGCAGTGAAGCACAGGGTTTCAATGGCTACACCTTC

clone_size: many
d_call: .
j_call: TRBJ2-6
v_call: TRBV12-3/TRBV12-4
cdr3_length: 15
cdr3_aa: CASNLVGRPSNVLTF
cdr3_nt: TGTGCCAGCAACTTAGTGGGCCGTCCGTCCAACGTCCTGACTTTC

clone_size: .
d_call: TRBD2
j_call: TRBJ2-3
v_call: TRBV7-9
cdr3_length: 16
cdr3_aa: CASSLFPAGVTDTQYF
cdr3_nt: TGTGCCAGCAGCTTATTCCCAGCGGGAGTGACAGATACGCAGTATTTT

clone_size: .
d_call: .
j_call: TRBJ2-5
v_call: TRBV5-1
cdr3_length: 14
cdr3_aa: CASSPAPPQETQYF
cdr3_nt: TGCGCCAGCAGCCCAGCCCCTCCACAAGAGACCCAGTACTTC

clone_size: many
d_call: .
j_call: TRBJ2-7
v_call: TRBV5-1
cdr3_length: 12
cdr3_aa: CASSLGFTEQYF
cdr3_nt: TGCGCCAGCAGCTTGGGATTTACCGAGCAGTACTTC

clone_size: many
d_call: .
j_call: TRBJ1-1
v_call: TRBV6-5
cdr3_length: 15
cdr3_aa: CASSYSRGLNTEAFF
cdr3_nt: TGTGCCAGCAGTTACTCGCGGGGCCTGAACACTGAAGCTTTCTTT

clone_size: many
d_call: TRBD2
j_call: TRBJ2-3
v_call: TRBV29-1
cdr3_length: 14
cdr3_aa: CSAGGNPSTDTQYF
cdr3_nt: TGCAGCGCGGGGGGAAATCCTAGCACAGATACGCAGTATTTT

clone_size: .
d_call: .
j_call: TRBJ2-1
v_call: TRBV7-8
cdr3_length: 17
cdr3_aa: CASSLERRGTLSNEQFF
cdr3_nt: TGTGCCAGCAGCTTAGAACGGAGGGGGACCCTGTCCAATGAGCAGTTCTTC

clone_size: many
d_call: .
j_call: TRBJ1-2
v_call: TRBV7-2
cdr3_length: 14
cdr3_aa: CASSSTTVQYGYTF
cdr3_nt: TGTGCCAGCAGCTCCACGACAGTGCAATATGGCTACACCTTC

clone_size: .
d_call: TRBD2
j_call: TRBJ2-3
v_call: TRBV20-1
cdr3_length: 15
cdr3_aa: CSALPGAGGRDTQYF
cdr3_nt: TGCAGTGCTCTCCCTGGAGCGGGAGGGCGGGATACGCAGTATTTT

clone_size: many
d_call: TRBD2
j_call: TRBJ2-3
v_call: TRBV20-1
cdr3_length: 17
cdr3_aa: CSARDLPSGVQLDTQYF
cdr3_nt: TGCAGTGCTAGAGATCTCCCTAGCGGGGTTCAGCTAGATACGCAGTATTTT

clone_size: many
d_call: TRBD1
j_call: TRBJ2-2
v_call: TRBV6-2/TRBV6-3
cdr3_length: 15
cdr3_aa: CASHRQGANTGELFF
cdr3_nt: TGTGCCAGCCACCGTCAGGGGGCGAACACCGGGGAGCTGTTTTTT

clone_size: few
d_call: .
j_call: TRBJ1-3
v_call: TRBV12-3/TRBV12-4
cdr3_length: 12
cdr3_aa: CASSLGENTIYF
cdr3_nt: TGTGCCAGCAGTTTAGGGGAAAACACCATATATTTT

clone_size: many
d_call: .
j_call: TRBJ2-5
v_call: TRBV5-1
cdr3_length: 14
cdr3_aa: CASSHGQSQETQYF
cdr3_nt: TGCGCCAGCAGCCATGGACAATCCCAAGAGACCCAGTACTTC